This T cell receptor (beta chain) was profiled in a study of blood T cell repertoires in COVID-19. Sequencing was performed with immunoSEQ multiplex PCR; in TCRdb, only in-frame clones are kept and a portion is missing. The sample has 70,000 to 100,000 clones, more than 75% seen once. The sequence was obtained from a woman of 80 years or more with active COVID-19. Sequences were obtained from peripheral blood.

The CDR3 here is CASSILGHGYTF. The CDR3 DNA reads TGTGCCAGTAGTATTCTGGGGCATGGCTACACCTTC. The chain couples TRBV19 to TRBJ1-2; possibly TRBD1 for D (5 bases). In germline, CDR1 is LNHDA, CDR2 SQIVND (reference sequence). V shed 3 bases and J shed 6 bases, with 8 bases lying between them. This CDR3 has 12 amino acids.